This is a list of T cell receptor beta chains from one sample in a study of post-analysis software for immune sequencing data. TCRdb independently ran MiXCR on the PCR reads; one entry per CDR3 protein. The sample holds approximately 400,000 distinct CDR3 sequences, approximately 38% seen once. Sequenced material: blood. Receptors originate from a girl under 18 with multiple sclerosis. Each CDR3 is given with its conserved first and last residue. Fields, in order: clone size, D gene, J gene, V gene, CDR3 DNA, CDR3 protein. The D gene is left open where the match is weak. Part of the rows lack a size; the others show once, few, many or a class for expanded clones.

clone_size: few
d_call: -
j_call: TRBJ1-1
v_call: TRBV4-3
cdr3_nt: TGCGCCAGCAGCCAAGAGGAAGGGGAAGCTTTCTTT
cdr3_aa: CASSQEEGEAFF

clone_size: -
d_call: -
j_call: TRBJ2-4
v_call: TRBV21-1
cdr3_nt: TGTGCCAGCAGCGAGGGACAGGGAGCCAAAAACATTCAGTACTTC
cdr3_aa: CASSEGQGAKNIQYF

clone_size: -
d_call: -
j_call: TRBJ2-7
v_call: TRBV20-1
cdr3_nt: TGCAGTGCTAGAGGCGGCAGCATCTACGAGCAGTACTTC
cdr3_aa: CSARGGSIYEQYF

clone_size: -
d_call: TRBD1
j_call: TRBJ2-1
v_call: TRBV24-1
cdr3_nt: TGTGCCACCAGTGCCTACAGGGGGGATGAGCAGTTCTTC
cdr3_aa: CATSAYRGDEQFF

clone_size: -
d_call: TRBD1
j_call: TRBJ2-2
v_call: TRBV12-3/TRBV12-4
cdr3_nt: TGTGCCAGCGTAGACAGGGGATTGAGGACCGGGGAGCTGTTTTTT
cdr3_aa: CASVDRGLRTGELFF

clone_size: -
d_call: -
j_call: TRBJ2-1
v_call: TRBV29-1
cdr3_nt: TGCAGCGCCCAACGGGGCCAGGGTTACAATGAGCAGTTCTTC
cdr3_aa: CSAQRGQGYNEQFF

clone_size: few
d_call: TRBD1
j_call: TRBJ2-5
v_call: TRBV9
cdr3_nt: TGTGCCAGCAGCGTAGGAAGGACAGGGGCGCGGGAGACCCAGTACTTC
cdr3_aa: CASSVGRTGARETQYF

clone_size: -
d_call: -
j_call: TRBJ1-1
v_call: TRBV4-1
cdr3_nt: TGCGCCAGCAGCCAAGTAAATAGGAACACTGGAGCTTTCTTT
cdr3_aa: CASSQVNRNTGAFF

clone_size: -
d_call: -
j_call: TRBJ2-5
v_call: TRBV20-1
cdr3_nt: TGCAGTGCTAGAGGGGTGGAGACCCAGTACTTC
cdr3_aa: CSARGVETQYF

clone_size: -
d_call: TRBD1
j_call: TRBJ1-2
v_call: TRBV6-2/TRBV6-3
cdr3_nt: TGTGCCAGCAGCCTCGGGACAGGGGCAGATGGCTACACCTTC
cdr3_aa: CASSLGTGADGYTF

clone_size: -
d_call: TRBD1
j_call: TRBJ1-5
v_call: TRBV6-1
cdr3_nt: TGTGCCAGCAGTGAATTGGACAGGGGCAATCAGCCCCAGCATTTT
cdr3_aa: CASSELDRGNQPQHF

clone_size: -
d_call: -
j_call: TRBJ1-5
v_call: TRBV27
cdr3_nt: TGTGCCAGCAGTTTACGCGGCCGGCAGCCCCAGCATTTT
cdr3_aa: CASSLRGRQPQHF

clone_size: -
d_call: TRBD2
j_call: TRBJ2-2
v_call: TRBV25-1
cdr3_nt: TGTGCTAGCAGTGACCTCCGGGGGGAGGGGACCGGGGAGCTGTTTTTT
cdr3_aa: CASSDLRGEGTGELFF

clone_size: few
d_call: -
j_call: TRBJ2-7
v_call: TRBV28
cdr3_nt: TGTGCCAGCAGTTTTTCTCCGACTAGGGTTTACGAGCAGTACTTC
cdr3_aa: CASSFSPTRVYEQYF

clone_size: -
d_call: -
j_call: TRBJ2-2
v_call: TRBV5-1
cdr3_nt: TGCGCCAGCAGCTTGGGGCCAGCGGTGACCGGGGAGCTGTTTTTT
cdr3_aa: CASSLGPAVTGELFF

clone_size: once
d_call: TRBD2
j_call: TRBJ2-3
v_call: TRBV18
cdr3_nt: TGTGCCAGCTCACCACCTCTGCGGGGGGGCCTGTTTGGTACGCAGTATTTT
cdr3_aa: CASSPPLRGGLFGTQYF

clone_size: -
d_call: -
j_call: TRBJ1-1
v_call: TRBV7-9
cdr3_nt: TGTGCCAGCAGCCCTAGGGCGAGGGGCACTCAAGCTTTCTTT
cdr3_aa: CASSPRARGTQAFF

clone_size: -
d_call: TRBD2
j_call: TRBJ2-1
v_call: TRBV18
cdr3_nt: TGTGCCAGCTCACCTACTAGCGTTCTTCCCGATCGGTTCTTC
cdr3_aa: CASSPTSVLPDRFF

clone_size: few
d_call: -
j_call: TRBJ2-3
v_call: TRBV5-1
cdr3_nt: TGCGCCAGCAGCTTGGGGGATAGCACAGATACGCAGTATTTT
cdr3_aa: CASSLGDSTDTQYF

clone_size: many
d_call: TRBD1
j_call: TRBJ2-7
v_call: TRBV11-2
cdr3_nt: TGTGCCAGCAGCCCGATAAATTGGCGGACAGGGGTCTACGAGCAGTACTTC
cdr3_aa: CASSPINWRTGVYEQYF

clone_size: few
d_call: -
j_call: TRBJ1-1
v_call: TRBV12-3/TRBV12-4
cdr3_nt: TGTGCCAGCAGTATCGGACAGTCTGAAGCTTTCTTT
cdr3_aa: CASSIGQSEAFF

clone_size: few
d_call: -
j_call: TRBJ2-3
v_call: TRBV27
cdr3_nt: TGTGCCAGCAGTTGGAACGGGGGGCGGACAGATACGCAGTATTTT
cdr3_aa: CASSWNGGRTDTQYF

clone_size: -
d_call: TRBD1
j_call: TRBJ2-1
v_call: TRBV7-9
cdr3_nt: TGTGCCAGCAGCTTAACAGGGACAGGGCACAATGAGCAGTTCTTC
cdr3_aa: CASSLTGTGHNEQFF

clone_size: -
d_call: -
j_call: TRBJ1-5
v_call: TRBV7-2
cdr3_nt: TGTGCCAGCAGCTTAGAGACACCTTCTCAGCCCCAGCATTTT
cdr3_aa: CASSLETPSQPQHF

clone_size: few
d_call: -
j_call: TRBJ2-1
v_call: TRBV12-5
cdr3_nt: TGTGCTAGTAGTTTTGATACAGGGCCCCTTTACAATGAGCAGTTCTTC
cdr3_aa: CASSFDTGPLYNEQFF

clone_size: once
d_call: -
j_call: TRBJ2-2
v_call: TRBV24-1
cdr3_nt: TGTGCCACCAGTGATATCGGGCTCTCTGGGACCGGGGAGCTGTTTTTT
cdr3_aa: CATSDIGLSGTGELFF

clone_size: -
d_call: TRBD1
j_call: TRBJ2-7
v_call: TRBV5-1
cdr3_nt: TGCGCCAGCAGCTTGGGACAGGGGGCTCTGGAGCAGTACTTC
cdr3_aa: CASSLGQGALEQYF

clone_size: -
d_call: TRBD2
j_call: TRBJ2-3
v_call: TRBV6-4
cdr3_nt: TGTGCCAGCGCGGACTCGGCGGGGGGCACAGATACGCAGTATTTT
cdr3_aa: CASADSAGGTDTQYF

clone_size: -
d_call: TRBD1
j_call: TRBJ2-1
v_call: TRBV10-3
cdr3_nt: TGTGCCATCAGCCCCTTAGGGACAGGGGCCTACAATGAGCAGTTCTTC
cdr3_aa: CAISPLGTGAYNEQFF

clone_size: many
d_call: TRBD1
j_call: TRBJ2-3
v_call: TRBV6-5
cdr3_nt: TGTGCCAGCAGTACCCGACAGGGAACAGATACGCAGTATTTT
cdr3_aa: CASSTRQGTDTQYF

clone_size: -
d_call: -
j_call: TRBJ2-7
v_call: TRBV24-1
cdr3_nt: TGTGCCACCAGTGATACGACGGATAGCTCCTACGAGCAGTACTTC
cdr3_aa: CATSDTTDSSYEQYF

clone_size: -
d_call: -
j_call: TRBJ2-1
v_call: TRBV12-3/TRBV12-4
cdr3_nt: TGTGCCGGGAGCAGGGCATTGGGTGGTGAGCAGTTCTTC
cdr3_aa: CAGSRALGGEQFF

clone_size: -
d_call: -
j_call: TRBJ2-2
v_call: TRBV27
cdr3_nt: TGTGCCAGCAGTCCCCGCAGGGTCGAGGGACTGTTTTTT
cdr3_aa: CASSPRRVEGLFF

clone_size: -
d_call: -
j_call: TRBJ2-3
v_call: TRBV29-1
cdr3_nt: TGCAGCGTTCGTTCAGGGGCTCAAAGCACAGATACGCAGTATTTT
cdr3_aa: CSVRSGAQSTDTQYF

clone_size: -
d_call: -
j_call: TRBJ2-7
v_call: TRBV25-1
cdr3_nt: TGTGCCAGCAGTGAGGCCCTAACCCCCTACGAGCAGTACTTC
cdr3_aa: CASSEALTPYEQYF

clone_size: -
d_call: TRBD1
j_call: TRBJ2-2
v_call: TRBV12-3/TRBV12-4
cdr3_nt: TGTGCCAGCAGCCCGGACAGGGGATCCACCGGGGAGCTGTTTTTT
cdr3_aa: CASSPDRGSTGELFF

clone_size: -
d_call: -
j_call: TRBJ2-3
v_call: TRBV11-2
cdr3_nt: TGTGCCAGCAGCCCTGAAAGGCCCTCTAGCACAGATACGCAGTATTTT
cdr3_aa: CASSPERPSSTDTQYF

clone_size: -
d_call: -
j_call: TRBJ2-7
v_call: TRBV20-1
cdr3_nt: TGCAGTGCTAGAGATGCGCGAGGGACTTATCGCTACGAGCAGTACTTC
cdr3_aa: CSARDARGTYRYEQYF

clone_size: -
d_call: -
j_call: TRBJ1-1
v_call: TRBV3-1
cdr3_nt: TGTGCCAGCAGCCAAGGGCAGCTCTATTCGAACACTGAAGCTTTCTTT
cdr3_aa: CASSQGQLYSNTEAFF

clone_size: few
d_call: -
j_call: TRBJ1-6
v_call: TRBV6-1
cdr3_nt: TGTGCCAGCACTACGATGGGGGAGCGTAATTCACCCCTCCACTTT
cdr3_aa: CASTTMGERNSPLHF

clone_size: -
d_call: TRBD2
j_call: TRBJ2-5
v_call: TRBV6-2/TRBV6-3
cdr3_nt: TGTGCCAGCAATATAGCGGGGGGCCAAACGGAGACCCAGTACTTC
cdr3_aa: CASNIAGGQTETQYF

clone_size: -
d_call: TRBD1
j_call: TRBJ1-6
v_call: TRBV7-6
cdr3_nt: TGTGCCAGCAGCTTTAGGGAGGGGGCGAATTCACCCCTCCACTTT
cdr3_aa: CASSFREGANSPLHF

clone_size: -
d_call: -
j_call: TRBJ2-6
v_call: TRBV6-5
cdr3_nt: TGTGCCAGCAGTTACCTACGACAATCCTCTGGGGCCAACGTCCTGACTTTC
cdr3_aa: CASSYLRQSSGANVLTF

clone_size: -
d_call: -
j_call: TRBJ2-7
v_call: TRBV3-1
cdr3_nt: TGTGCCAGCAGCCCCAGTCGGGGGTACGAGCAGTACTTC
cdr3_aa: CASSPSRGYEQYF

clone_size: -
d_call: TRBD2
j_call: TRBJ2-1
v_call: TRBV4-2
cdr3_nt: TGTGCCAGCAGCCAAGCCCGGGGGGGGAATGAGCAGTTCTTC
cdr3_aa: CASSQARGGNEQFF

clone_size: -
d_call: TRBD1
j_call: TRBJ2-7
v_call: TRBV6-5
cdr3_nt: TGTGCCAGCAGACTAGGACAGGGCCCTGACGAGCAGTACTTC
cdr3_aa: CASRLGQGPDEQYF

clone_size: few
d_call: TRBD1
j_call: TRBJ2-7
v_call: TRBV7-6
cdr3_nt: TGTGCCAGCAGCTTAGAGGGGACAGTCTCCTACGAGCAGTACTTC
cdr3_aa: CASSLEGTVSYEQYF

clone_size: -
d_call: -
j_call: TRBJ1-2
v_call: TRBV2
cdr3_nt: TGTGCCAGCAGTGTGGAGGGTGGCTACACCTTC
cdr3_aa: CASSVEGGYTF

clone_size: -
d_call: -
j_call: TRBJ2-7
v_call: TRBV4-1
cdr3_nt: TGCGCCAGCAGCCAAGGAGAATTCGGAGGCTACGAGCAGTACTTC
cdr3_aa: CASSQGEFGGYEQYF

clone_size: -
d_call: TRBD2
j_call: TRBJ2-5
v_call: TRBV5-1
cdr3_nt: TGCGCCAGCAGCTCAAAAGCGGGGGAGGAGACCCAGTACTTC
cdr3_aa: CASSSKAGEETQYF

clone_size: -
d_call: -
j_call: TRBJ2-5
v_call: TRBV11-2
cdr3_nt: TGTGCCAGCAGCTTAGGGGTCGTCGTTCGCCAAGAGACCCAGTACTTC
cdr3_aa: CASSLGVVVRQETQYF

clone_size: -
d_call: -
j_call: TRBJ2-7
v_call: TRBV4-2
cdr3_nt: TGTGCCAGCAGCCAAGAAGAGGATTTCCACGAGCAGTACTTC
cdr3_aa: CASSQEEDFHEQYF

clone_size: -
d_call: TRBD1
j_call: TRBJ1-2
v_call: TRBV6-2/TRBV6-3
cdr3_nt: TGTGCCAGCAGATTGACAGGGGGCAACTATGGCTACACCTTC
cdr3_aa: CASRLTGGNYGYTF

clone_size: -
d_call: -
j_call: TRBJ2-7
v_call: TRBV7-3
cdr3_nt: TGTGCCAGCAGCTTAGGCCCCCCTTGGAACGAGCAGTACTTC
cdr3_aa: CASSLGPPWNEQYF

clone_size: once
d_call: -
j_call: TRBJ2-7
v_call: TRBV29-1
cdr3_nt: TGCAGCGTTGAAACAGGCTCAGCCTACGAGCAGTACTTC
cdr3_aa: CSVETGSAYEQYF

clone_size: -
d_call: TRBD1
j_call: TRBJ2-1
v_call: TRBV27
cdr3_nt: TGTGCCAGCAGTTTATCGGGGGACAGGGCGGGTATGGGTGAGCAGTTCTTC
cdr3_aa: CASSLSGDRAGMGEQFF

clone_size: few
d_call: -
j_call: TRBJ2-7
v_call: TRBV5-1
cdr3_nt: TGCGCCAGCAGCTTGGAAGAGACAGTGATCAACGAGCAGTACTTC
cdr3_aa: CASSLEETVINEQYF

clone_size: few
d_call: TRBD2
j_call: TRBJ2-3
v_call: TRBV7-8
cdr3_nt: TGTGCCAGCAGCTTAGTTTCGGGACTAGCGACAGATACGCAGTATTTT
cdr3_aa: CASSLVSGLATDTQYF

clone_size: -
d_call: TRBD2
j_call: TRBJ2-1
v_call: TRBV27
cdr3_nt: TGTGCCAGCAGTCCCGGTGGAGCGGGGGGACCCTACAATGAGCAGTTCTTC
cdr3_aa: CASSPGGAGGPYNEQFF